This record looks at one T cell receptor beta chain sequence and its context. Its antigen is unknown. The method was immunoSEQ multiplex PCR; TCRdb's version includes in-frame clones alone and lacks a portion of them. The repertoire has more than 45,000 clones, 75% to 90% of them found once; the top ten carry about a sixth. The data originate from a study of PD-L1 blockade in urothelial cancer. In the study overall: Blood analyses occurred 3 weeks (second dose) and 6 weeks post treatment start. Study-wide results and limits: Pretreatment clonality of the blood TCR repertoire below the median was predictive of superior survival.

Germline assignment: CDR1 SGHNT and CDR2 YYREEE (reference sequence). V gave up 3 bases and J gave up 1 base; unmatched junction bases: 10. The CDR3 length is 17 residues. V usage is TRBV5-4 and J usage is TRBJ2-3; 8 nucleotides match TRBD2. The receptor's source is a man aged 55 to 69 with urothelial cancer. The sequencing here drew on PBMCs, taken around atezolizumab (anti-PD-L1) treatment. The CDR3 nucleotides are TGTGCCAGCAGCTCGGCTAGCGGGTGGAGGGGCACAGATACGCAGTATTTT. Translating it yields CASSSASGWRGTDTQYF. The full variable domain, in which reference TRBV5-4 and TRBJ2-3 provide the parts outside the CDR3, is ETGVTQSPTHLIKTRGQQVTLRCSSQSGHNTVSWYQQALGQGPQFIFQYYREEENGRGNFPPRFSGLQFPNYSSELNVNALELDDSALYLCASSSASGWRGTDTQYFGPGTRLTVL.